These 28 T cell receptor beta chains were all obtained from the same sample, sequenced in a study of blood T cell repertoires in COVID-19. The table came from immunoSEQ multiplex PCR; TCRdb's copy has only in-frame clones and leaves some out. The table has around 77,000 clones, around 83% seen once. The sample consisted of peripheral blood. Receptors were obtained from a man aged 25 to 45 with COVID-19, enrolled during active disease.

This clone appeared once. CDR3 nucleotide sequence: TGTGCCAGCAGCCAAGAAATTTACTACGAGCAGTACTTC. This gives the protein CASSQEIYYEQYF. V is TRBV3-1 (or the pseudogene TRBV3-2) and J is TRBJ2-7; no reliable D call. This CDR3 region has 13 residues. V shed 0 bases and J shed 3 bases, with 6 bases lying between them. In germline, CDR1 is LGHDT, CDR2 YNNKEL (reference sequence).

V usage is TRBV5-6 and J usage is TRBJ1-4; D unclear. V dropped 3 bases and J dropped 0 bases, with 15 bases sitting between them. The germline V gene has CDR1 SGHDT and CDR2 YYEEEE. This CDR3 spans 17 amino acids. CDR3 sequence reads: CASSSPTEGSTNEKLFF. DNA of the CDR3: TGTGCCAGCAGCTCGCCAACTGAGGGTTCAACTAATGAAAAACTGTTTTTT.

This chain connects TRBV3-1 (or the pseudogene TRBV3-2) to TRBJ2-3; 9 positions match TRBD1. The germline V gene encodes CDR1 LGHDT and CDR2 YNNKEL (reference sequence). The CDR3 contains 14 residues. Unmatched junction bases numbered 7, after V lost 4 bases and J lost 8 bases. The CDR3 bases are TGTGCCAGCAGCCTGCGAGGGACAGGGCGTACGCAGTATTTT. It is translated as CASSLRGTGRTQYF.

As for this clone: The same CDR3 can be traced to other DNA sequences in this sample. This rearrangement joins TRBV5-5 to TRBJ1-5, with 9 bases identical to TRBD1. This CDR3 has 14 amino acids. The V gene's germline CDR1 is SGHKS and CDR2 YYEKEE (reference sequence). J gave up 4 bases and V 4 bases, and 3 bases lay outside the gene matches. The CDR3 spells CASSGGTGNQPQHF. CDR3 nucleotides: TGTGCCAGCAGCGGCGGGACAGGGAATCAGCCCCAGCATTTT.

The rearrangement links TRBV11-3 to TRBJ2-5; D not resolved. The CDR3 is 13 residues long. Per germline, CDR1 SGHNT and CDR2 YENEEA. Trimming took 5 bases from V and 1 from J, leaving 8 bases between them. The CDR3 bases are TGTGCCAGCAGCATCGGCGGCCAAGAGACCCAGTACTTC. Translation: CASSIGGQETQYF.

The rearrangement links TRBV7-9 to TRBJ1-6; unclear D gene. The CDR3 is 15 amino acids. The V end was cut by 5 bases, the J end by 8 bases, with 16 bases between. Germline V gene sequence: CDR1 SEHNR, CDR2 FQNEAQ (reference sequence). CDR3 in amino acids: CASSPAGRADSPLHF. The CDR3 DNA follows: TGTGCCAGCAGCCCTGCGGGAAGGGCGGATTCACCCCTCCACTTT.

The gene calls are TRBV9 and TRBJ1-3; 9 bases fit TRBD1. The V segment lost 0 bases and the J segment 2 bases; nucleotides outside the gene matches: 3. The CDR3 contains 16 residues. Germline V lookup: CDR1 SGDLS, CDR2 YYNGEE. CDR3 sequence reads: CASSVEDRGTGNTIYF. As DNA, the CDR3 is TGTGCCAGCAGCGTAGAGGACAGGGGTACTGGAAACACCATATATTTT.

This clone was picked up one time. The CDR3 coding sequence is TGTGCCAGCCAAGATGTCGGGGGGATTGAGCAGTTCTTC. It translates to CASQDVGGIEQFF. This rearrangement joins TRBV12-3 or TRBV12-4 to TRBJ2-1; 7 bases line up with TRBD2. The CDR3 loop spans 13 amino acids. V was clipped by 8 bases and J by 9 bases; unmatched bases: 10.

V and J are TRBV3-1 (or the pseudogene TRBV3-2) and TRBJ1-3; D remains unclear. The CDR3 loop spans 14 amino acids. Germline V gene lookup returns CDR1 LGHDT and CDR2 YNNKEL (reference sequence). Trimming removed 1 base at V and 9 bases at J, with 13 bases between. CDR3 sequence reads: CASSQGAPRGTIYF. Written as DNA, the CDR3 is TGTGCCAGCAGCCAAGGGGCGCCCCGGGGCACCATATATTTT.

The genes are TRBV7-9 and TRBJ1-3; no firm D call. Germline-derived CDR1 and CDR2 are SEHNR and FQNEAQ (reference sequence). V was pared by 5 bases and J by 0 bases, with 11 bases between. This CDR3 region has 15 residues. The CDR3 nucleotides read TGTGCCAGCAGCCCCGGACTTAACTCTGGAAACACCATATATTTT. Its translation: CASSPGLNSGNTIYF.

This chain links TRBV28 with TRBJ1-1; D unresolved. CDR3 length: 12 residues. From germline, CDR1 is MDHEN and CDR2 SYDVKM. V was cut by 8 bases and J by 5 bases, with 12 bases left in between. The CDR3 coding sequence is TGTGCCAGCTATGGAGACTGGACTGAAGCTTTCTTT. It yields the protein CASYGDWTEAFF.

The genes are TRBV3-1 (or the pseudogene TRBV3-2) and TRBJ1-1, with TRBD1 identical over 9 bases. The CDR3 has 16 residues. Losses at the gene ends were 4 bases for V and 0 bases for J; bases not matched to a gene: 6. Germline values: CDR1 LGHDT, CDR2 YNNKEL (reference sequence). The CDR3 protein is CASSPDRGFMNTEAFF. CDR3 nucleotide sequence: TGTGCCAGCAGCCCGGACAGGGGATTCATGAACACTGAAGCTTTCTTT.

The chain is built from TRBV6-2 or TRBV6-3 and TRBJ1-1; D might be TRBD1 (6 bases). Germline assignment: CDR1 MNHEY and CDR2 SVGEGT. This CDR3 is 15 amino acids long. V lost 0 bases and J lost 4, with 12 bases in between. The CDR3 here is CASSYSTGLSTEAFF. The DNA for the CDR3 is TGTGCCAGCAGTTACTCTACAGGGTTAAGCACTGAAGCTTTCTTT.

V usage is TRBV29-1 and J usage is TRBJ1-2; TRBD1 is a possible D gene (5 bases). This CDR3 has 14 residues. With 6 bases removed from V and 2 bases from J, the gap between germline ends came to 16 bases. CDR1 is SQVTM and CDR2 is ANQGSEA in the germline V gene. In DNA, the CDR3 is TGCAGCGTGGCCCTCGGGGGTGGGAACTATGGCTACACCTTC. This sequence encodes CSVALGGGNYGYTF.

V gene TRBV6-1 combines with J gene TRBJ2-3; no clear D. CDR1 MNHNS and CDR2 SASEGT come from the germline V gene. CDR3 length: 15 amino acids. Between the trimmed V and J ends, which lost 1 base and 1 base, there was a span of 9 bases. The CDR3 nucleotides are TGTGCCAGCAGTGAAGAAATCTCCGGCACAGATACGCAGTATTTT. The encoded protein is CASSEEISGTDTQYF.

The chain links TRBV19 to TRBJ2-1; 9 bases map to TRBD2. This CDR3 has 15 amino acids. Germline-derived CDR1 and CDR2 are LNHDA and SQIVND (reference sequence). Trimming at V came to 4 bases and at J to 7 bases, leaving 8 bases not matched to a gene. The CDR3 here is CASSKFLAGRNEQFF. The DNA of the CDR3 is TGTGCCAGTAGTAAATTTCTAGCGGGGAGGAATGAGCAGTTCTTC.

The rearrangement links TRBV2 to TRBJ2-5; TRBD2 matches 13 bases. The CDR3 loop spans 14 amino acids. The germline V gene encodes CDR1 SNHLY and CDR2 FYNNEI. V lost 6 bases, J lost 6 bases, and 4 bases stayed unmatched. Written as DNA, the CDR3 is TGTGCCAGCAGCGGGACTAGCGGGACGCAGACCCAGTACTTC. It yields the protein CASSGTSGTQTQYF. Together with reference TRBV2 and TRBJ2-5, the CDR3 gives the full variable domain: EPEVTQTPSHQVTQMGQEVILRCVPISNHLYFYWYRQILGQKVEFLVSFYNNEISEKSEIFDDQFSVERPDGSNFTLKIRSTKLEDSAMYFCASSGTSGTQTQYFGPGTRLLVL.

The V gene is TRBV9, the J gene TRBJ2-3, with TRBD2 matching 7 bases. CDR3 length: 16 residues. J was trimmed by 2 bases and V by 0 bases; bases with no gene match: 6. From germline, CDR1 is SGDLS and CDR2 YYNGEE. This CDR3 reads CASSVGRGSNTDTQYF. CDR3 in DNA: TGTGCCAGCAGCGTAGGACGCGGGAGTAACACAGATACGCAGTATTTT.

This clone was found a few times. V is TRBV27 and J is TRBJ1-2, with 7 bases fitting TRBD1. Germline loops: CDR1 MNHEY, CDR2 SMNVEV (reference sequence). The CDR3 loop spans 16 amino acids. The V segment lost 5 bases and the J segment 8 bases; nucleotides outside the gene matches: 17. The DNA of the CDR3 is TGTGCCAGCAGTCCCATCGCCGAGACAGGGCCTCAGGGCTACACCTTC. Protein: CASSPIAETGPQGYTF.

V and J are TRBV6-5 and TRBJ2-1; 11 bases fit TRBD2. J lost 4 bases, V lost 6 bases, and 5 bases had no gene match. Germline-derived CDR1 and CDR2 are MNHEY and SVGAGI. This CDR3 has 15 amino acids. The CDR3 sequence: CASRRTSGQYNEQFF. Written as DNA, the CDR3 is TGTGCCAGCAGGAGGACTAGCGGGCAGTACAATGAGCAGTTCTTC.

The chain has TRBV5-1 and TRBJ2-1, with 9 bases lining up with TRBD1. The J segment lost 5 bases and the V segment lost 4 bases, leaving 7 bases of the junction unmatched. This CDR3 has 15 residues. In germline, CDR1 is SGHRS, CDR2 YFSETQ. CDR3 sequence reads: CASSLDRGSDNEQFF. For the CDR3, the DNA is TGCGCCAGCAGCCTGGACAGGGGTTCAGACAATGAGCAGTTCTTC.

This rearrangement joins TRBV27 to TRBJ1-5; TRBD1 is a possible D gene (5 bases). The CDR3 loop spans 16 amino acids. Trimming shortened V by 6 bases and J by 0 bases, and 15 bases separated the two germline ends. Per germline, CDR1 MNHEY and CDR2 SMNVEV (reference sequence). The CDR3 DNA is TGTGCCAGCAGCTCAACGACAGAGTATAGCAATCAGCCCCAGCATTTT. This codes for CASSSTTEYSNQPQHF.

The J gene is TRBJ1-1, the V gene TRBV7-8; 9 bases line up with TRBD1. J gave up 3 bases and V 6 bases, and 5 bases lay outside the gene matches. Germline V gene sequence: CDR1 SGHVS, CDR2 FQNEAQ. The CDR3 length is 14 residues. CDR3 region: CASRSTGGYTEAFF. The CDR3 DNA reads TGTGCCAGCAGATCAACAGGGGGCTACACTGAAGCTTTCTTT.

The V and J genes are TRBV27 and TRBJ2-2; TRBD1 matches at 11 bases. The germline CDR1 and CDR2 sequences are MNHEY and SMNVEV (reference sequence). The CDR3 covers 16 residues. Germline trimming cut 5 bases from V and 4 bases from J; bases unmatched to any gene: 6. The CDR3 region has the DNA TGTGCCAGCAGTCCTGGGACAGGGGGAATCACCGGGGAGCTGTTTTTT. This encodes CASSPGTGGITGELFF.

The chain recombines TRBV7-9 with TRBJ2-7; 7 bases map to TRBD2. V dropped 2 bases and J dropped 6; count of bases not matched to a gene: 1. The CDR3 loop spans 12 amino acids. Germline values: CDR1 SEHNR, CDR2 FQNEAQ (reference sequence). The CDR3 loop reads CASSLTSAEQYF. CDR3 DNA: TGTGCCAGCAGCTTAACTAGCGCCGAGCAGTACTTC.

There are a few counts of this clone. The chain couples TRBV28 to TRBJ1-1; D ambiguous. Trimming cost V 2 bases and J 4 bases, with 17 bases left between them. Germline V lookup: CDR1 MDHEN, CDR2 SYDVKM. The CDR3 runs 16 residues. The CDR3 region is CASSLNPQWSGTEAFF. CDR3 DNA sequence: TGTGCCAGCAGTTTAAACCCCCAGTGGTCAGGCACTGAAGCTTTCTTT.

The V gene is TRBV7-9, the J gene TRBJ2-7; D gene uncertain. The length of the CDR3 is 14 residues. Germline V CDR1 and CDR2: SEHNR, FQNEAQ (reference sequence). V dropped 0 bases and J dropped 3 bases, with 9 bases sitting between them. CDR3 nucleotides: TGTGCCAGCAGCTTAGCCCAAACTCTCTACGAGCAGTACTTC. The encoded protein is CASSLAQTLYEQYF.

The chain combines TRBV5-6 with TRBJ2-7, with D possibly TRBD1 on 6 matching bases. CDR1 and CDR2 from the germline V gene are SGHDT and YYEEEE. The CDR3 has 14 amino acids. The germline V and J ends were trimmed by 4 bases and 6 bases, with 17 bases remaining between them. The CDR3 loop is CASSLGQPGPEQYF. CDR3 sequence (DNA): TGTGCCAGCAGCCTCGGACAGCCGGGACCCGAGCAGTACTTC.